The sequence of this T cell receptor beta chain was determined in a study of PD-1 blockade in classical Hodgkin lymphoma. The assay was immunoSEQ multiplex PCR, and TCRdb's table has in-frame clones only and misses some. Of about 20,000 clones listed, approximately 84% are singletons. Time point specified: cycle 4 day 1 (C4D1), after less than seven weeks of nivolumab. The patients all showed relapse after autologous stem cell transplantation, while their brentuximab vedotin exposure varied. Thawed PBMCs were subjected to magnetic negative selection, which yielded isolated CD8+ T cells. This CDR3 has 14 residues. The J segment lost 2 bases and the V segment lost 5 bases, leaving 5 bases of the junction unmatched. Germline V gives CDR1 LNHDA, CDR2 SQIVND (reference sequence).

Sequences were derived from CD8+ T cells from blood, sampled before the fourth cycle of nivolumab. The clonotype comes from a human donor with classical Hodgkin lymphoma. The chain employs TRBV19 and TRBJ1-1; 7 bases fit TRBD1. The CDR3, as DNA: TGTGCCAGTAGTTGGGGGACAGATAACACTGAAGCTTTCTTT. Translation: CASSWGTDNTEAFF.